This T cell receptor beta chain derives from a study of cytomegalovirus exposure and HLA in healthy donors. A multiplex PCR was run with 60 Vbeta primers and 13 Jbeta primers. Sequencing was performed with immunoSEQ multiplex PCR; in TCRdb, only in-frame clones are kept and a portion is missing. The repertoire holds some 110,000 clones, with approximately 80% as singletons. CDR3 length: 14 residues. Germline V gives CDR1 SNHLY, CDR2 FYNNEI. The V end was cut by 6 bases, the J end by 0 bases, with 10 bases between. Sample: PBMCs. This receptor was identified in a man aged 25 to 40 in good health and CMV-seropositive. This chain uses TRBV2 with TRBJ2-3, with D possibly being TRBD1 (5 bases). CDR3 sequence reads: CASRWGGSTDTQYF. For the CDR3, the DNA is TGTGCCAGCAGGTGGGGCGGAAGCACAGATACGCAGTATTTT.